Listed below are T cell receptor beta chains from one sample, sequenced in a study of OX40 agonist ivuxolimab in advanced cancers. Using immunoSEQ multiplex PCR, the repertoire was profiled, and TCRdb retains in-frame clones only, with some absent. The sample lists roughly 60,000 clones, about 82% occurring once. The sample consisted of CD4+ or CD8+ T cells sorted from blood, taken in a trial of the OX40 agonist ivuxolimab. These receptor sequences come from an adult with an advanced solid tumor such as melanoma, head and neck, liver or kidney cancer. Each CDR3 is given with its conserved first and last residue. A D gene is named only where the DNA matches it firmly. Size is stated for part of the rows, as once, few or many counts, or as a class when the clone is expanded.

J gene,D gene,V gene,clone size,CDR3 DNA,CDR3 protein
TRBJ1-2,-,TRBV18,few,TGTGCCAGCTCTCTAGACTTAACAGGGATGGAGGGCTACACCTTC,CASSLDLTGMEGYTF
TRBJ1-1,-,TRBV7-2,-,TGTGCCAGCACCGAGGGGGGGGTAGGAGGTGATACGGCTTTCTTT,CASTEGGVGGDTAFF
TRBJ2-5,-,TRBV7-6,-,TGTGCCTGCAGCCCCAGAGAACAAGAGACCCAGTACTTC,CACSPREQETQYF
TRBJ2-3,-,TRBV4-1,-,TGCGCCAGCAGCCAACCCGGTCGCAATCGACCTAGCACAGATACGCAGTATTTT,CASSQPGRNRPSTDTQYF
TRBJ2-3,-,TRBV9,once,TGTGCCAGCAGCAGCCGGCGCACAGATACGCAGTATTTT,CASSSRRTDTQYF
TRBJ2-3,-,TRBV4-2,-,TGTGCCAGCAGCCAAGCTAGCACAGATACGCAGTATTTT,CASSQASTDTQYF
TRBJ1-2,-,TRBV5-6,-,TGTGCCAGCAGCAAGGGTCACCCTCCAGGGGGCTACACCTTC,CASSKGHPPGGYTF
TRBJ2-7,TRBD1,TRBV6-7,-,TGTGCCAGCAGTTACAACAGGGGATCGACCCACGAGCAGTACTTC,CASSYNRGSTHEQYF
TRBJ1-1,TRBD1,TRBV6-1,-,TGTGCCAGCAGTCAAACTGACAGGGTGAACACTGAAGCTTTCTTT,CASSQTDRVNTEAFF
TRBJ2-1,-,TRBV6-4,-,TGTGCCAGCAGTGACAAGGGAGCCACCCTTTTTGAGTATCATAGCTCCTACAATGAGCAGTTCTTC,CASSDKGATLFEYHSSYNEQFF
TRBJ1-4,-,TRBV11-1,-,TGTGCCAGCAGCGCAGGCCTGACAGGACCTAATGAAAAACTGTTTTTT,CASSAGLTGPNEKLFF
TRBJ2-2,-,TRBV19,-,TGTGCCAGTAGTGGAGAGAGGGGAAGGACCGGGGAGCTGTTTTTT,CASSGERGRTGELFF
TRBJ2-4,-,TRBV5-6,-,TGTGCCAGCAGCTTGACGGTTAATCCCATTCAGTACTTC,CASSLTVNPIQYF
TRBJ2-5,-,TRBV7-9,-,TGTGCCAGCAGGGGTGCGGGAGAGACCCAGTACTTC,CASRGAGETQYF
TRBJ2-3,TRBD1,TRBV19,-,TGTGCCTCTGGACAGGGAGCGGCCACAGATACGCAGTATTTT,CASGQGAATDTQYF
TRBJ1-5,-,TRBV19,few,TGTGCCAGTAGTATTGGAGGGATGCAGCCCCAGCATTTT,CASSIGGMQPQHF
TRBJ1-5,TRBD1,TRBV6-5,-,TGTGCCAGCAGTTACCAGCGACAGGGGACCTTGCATTTT,CASSYQRQGTLHF